These 30 T cell receptor beta chains came from one sample sequenced in a study of T cells in Graves' hyperthyroidism and ophthalmopathy. RNA transcripts served as the template for amplifying TCR beta CDR3 regions. First-round RT-PCR with HTBI primers amplified the TCR CDR3 region. TCRdb re-called the multiplex PCR reads with MiXCR, one entry per CDR3 protein. The profile shows about half a million distinct CDR3 sequences, around a fifth of them singletons. Sample: blood. The receptors were gathered from a woman in her 70s with Graves' ophthalmopathy.

This chain links TRBV5-1 with TRBJ1-1, with a tentative D call TRBD1 (5 bases). V gave up 0 bases and J gave up 5 bases, with 20 bases separating them. Germline CDR1 is SGHRS and CDR2 is YFSETQ. The CDR3 contains 17 residues. CDR3 sequence reads: CASSLVGAGRPGTEAFF. Here the CDR3 DNA reads TGCGCCAGCAGCTTGGTCGGGGCTGGGCGTCCGGGGACTGAAGCTTTCTTT.

Details on this clonotype: A much bigger clone sits one base away, suggesting this may be a read error. V gene TRBV2 combines with J gene TRBJ1-2, with a tentative D call TRBD1 (6 bases). This CDR3 spans 15 amino acids. Germline CDR1 and CDR2: SNHLY and FYNNEI. The CDR3 nucleotides are TGTGCCAGCAGTCCCCCCGGGACACCTAACTATGGCTACGCCTTC. This sequence encodes CASSPPGTPNYGYAF.

The chain couples TRBV6-5 to TRBJ1-3; D remains ambiguous. Germline V gene lookup returns CDR1 MNHEY and CDR2 SVGAGI. V was trimmed by 2 bases and J by 0 bases, leaving 20 bases between them. The CDR3 contains 19 residues. CDR3 nucleotides: TGTGCCAGCAGTTACCCGGTGGCCCGATTTACTAACTCTGGAAACACCATATATTTT. Protein product: CASSYPVARFTNSGNTIYF.

This clonotype came up many times. The chain recombines TRBV6-1 with TRBJ2-2, with a possible D match to TRBD2 (6 bases). This CDR3 spans 15 amino acids. Germline assignment: CDR1 MNHNS and CDR2 SASEGT. Trimming stripped 3 bases from V and 1 base from J, with 9 bases between. The CDR3 here is CASSDGLLNTGELFF. CDR3 nucleotides: TGTGCCAGCAGTGATGGACTACTGAACACCGGGGAGCTGTTTTTT.

This clonotype was observed a few times. The rearrangement uses TRBV5-5 and TRBJ1-6, with D perhaps TRBD1 (6 bases). Germline V gene lookup returns CDR1 SGHKS and CDR2 YYEKEE (reference sequence). Deletions cut 0 bases from V and 9 bases from J, with 13 bases between. The length of the CDR3 is 15 residues. The CDR3 here is CASSLDTGRGSPLHF. DNA of the CDR3: TGTGCCAGCAGCTTGGATACAGGGCGGGGTTCACCCCTCCACTTT.

In its sample, this clonotype was seen a few times. The chain carries TRBV15 and TRBJ2-1; the D is unclear. The CDR3 totals 16 residues. Trimming left V 0 bases short and J 2 bases short, with 11 bases between. CDR1 and CDR2 from the germline V gene are LNHNV and YYDKDF (reference sequence). In nucleotides, the CDR3 is TGTGCCACCAGCAGAGATCGGTCGGGTCCCTACAATGAGCAGTTCTTC. It specifies CATSRDRSGPYNEQFF.

Ten or more counts support this clonotype. The chain uses TRBV2 and TRBJ2-5; D unclear. V shed 5 bases and J shed 0 bases, with 1 base lying between them. CDR3 length: 11 residues. Looked up from germline, CDR1 is SNHLY and CDR2 is FYNNEI. The CDR3, as DNA: TGTGCCAGCAGTTACCAAGAGACCCAGTACTTC. Its translation: CASSYQETQYF.

This clonotype was observed a handful of times. This rearrangement joins TRBV3-1 to TRBJ1-4; TRBD1 matches 8 bases. J lost 3 bases, V lost 5 bases, and 5 bases had no gene match. CDR1 is LGHDT and CDR2 is YNNKEL in the germline V gene (reference sequence). The length of the CDR3 is 15 residues. CDR3 residues: CASSLDRAANEKLFF. For the CDR3, the DNA is TGTGCCAGCAGCTTGGACAGGGCAGCTAATGAAAAACTGTTTTTT.

The chain couples TRBV10-1 to TRBJ2-2; 8 bases match TRBD2. The germline gives CDR1 WNHNN, CDR2 SYGVQD (reference sequence). After removal of 0 bases from V and 4 bases from J, the junction contained 4 bases not matched to a gene. The CDR3 length is 16 residues. CDR3: CASSESSSGITGELFF. Written as DNA, the CDR3 is TGCGCCAGCAGTGAGTCGAGTAGCGGGATCACCGGGGAGCTGTTTTTT.

As for this clonotype: Germline is not matched at one junction end, which may reflect a read error. The CDR3 coding sequence is TGCGCCAGCAACCAAGATTTCGGTAGCAATCAGCCCCAGCATTTT. Translated, it gives CASNQDFGSNQPQHF. The chain combines TRBV4-3 with TRBJ1-5; D not certain. The CDR3 has 15 residues. CDR1 and CDR2 from the germline V gene are LGHNA and YSLEER.

This clonotype was counted between two and nine times. This rearrangement joins TRBV7-2 to TRBJ2-5; unclear D gene. This CDR3 comprises 13 residues. From germline, CDR1 is SGHTA and CDR2 FQGNSA. V shed 5 bases and J shed 5 bases, with 12 bases lying between them. The CDR3, as DNA: TGTGCCAGCAGCCCCGGAGAACGGGAGACCCAGTACTTC. Protein: CASSPGERETQYF.

V is TRBV19 and J is TRBJ2-1, with a weak D call TRBD2 (5 bases). The CDR3 is 15 residues long. Germline values: CDR1 LNHDA, CDR2 SQIVND (reference sequence). Trimming stripped 1 base from V and 4 bases from J, with 11 bases between. The CDR3, as DNA: TGTGCCAGTAGTATAGGCGGGCTGCAGTACAATGAGCAGTTCTTC. It codes for CASSIGGLQYNEQFF.

The chain is built from TRBV20-1 and TRBJ2-7; D might be TRBD1 (5 bases). Germline loops: CDR1 DFQATT, CDR2 SNEGSKA (reference sequence). CDR3 size: 11 residues. CDR3 DNA: TGCGGATTAGACGACAGATACGAGCAGTACTTC. It yields the protein CGLDDRYEQYF.

V and J are TRBV9 and TRBJ2-5, with 14 bases that match TRBD2. The CDR3 spans 15 residues. Trimming cost V 6 bases and J 4 bases; bases outside gene matches: 5. Germline loops: CDR1 SGDLS, CDR2 YYNGEE. The CDR3 spells CASTGTSGSGETQYF. In DNA, the CDR3 is TGTGCCAGCACCGGGACTAGCGGGAGCGGAGAGACCCAGTACTTC. The complete variable domain, with remaining parts taken from reference TRBV9 and TRBJ2-5, reads DSGVTQTPKHLITATGQRVTLRCSPRSGDLSVYWYQQSLDQGLQFLIQYYNGEERAKGNILERFSAQQFPDLHSELNLSSLELGDSALYFCASTGTSGSGETQYFGPGTRLLVL.

This clonotype was seen ten or more times. The chain links TRBV20-1 to TRBJ1-5; TRBD1 agrees at 8 bases. The CDR3 runs 18 residues. In germline, CDR1 is DFQATT, CDR2 SNEGSKA (reference sequence). V dropped 3 bases and J dropped 1; count of bases not matched to a gene: 14. CDR3 sequence: CSARPSDRGTVSNQPQHF. In nucleotides, the CDR3 is TGCAGTGCTAGGCCCTCCGACAGGGGCACGGTCAGCAATCAGCCCCAGCATTTT.

As for this clonotype: This clone may be a read error of a much larger clone one base away. V usage is TRBV2 and J usage is TRBJ1-1, with D hard to call. Germline V gene sequence: CDR1 SNHLY, CDR2 FYNNEI. The CDR3 has 13 residues. CDR3 nucleotides: TGTGCCAGCAGGTATATAGGAGGACCTGAAGCTCTCTTT. Translated, it gives CASRYIGGPEALF.

This clonotype came up a few times. The gene calls are TRBV14 and TRBJ2-5; a weak D match, TRBD1 (6 bases). V was cut by 4 bases and J by 5 bases, with 11 bases left in between. Germline V gene data show CDR1 as SGHDN and CDR2 as FVKESK. The CDR3 has 13 amino acids. In DNA, the CDR3 is TGTGCCAGCAGCCCCGACAGGTTCGAGACCCAGTACTTC. Protein product: CASSPDRFETQYF.

This clonotype came up a few times. V usage is TRBV11-3 and J usage is TRBJ2-1, with 13 positions matching TRBD2. CDR1 is SGHNT, CDR2 YENEEA, per germline. The CDR3 covers 16 residues. V shed 1 base and J 8 bases; nucleotides not matched to a gene: 5. DNA for the CDR3: TGTGCCAGCAGCTTAGGGGGGACTAGCGGGATGGATGAGCAGTTCTTC. This translates into CASSLGGTSGMDEQFF.

As concerns this clonotype: The junction differs from germline at one of its ends, possibly a read error. This chain joins TRBV19 and TRBJ2-7; 9 positions agree with TRBD1. The CDR3 is 15 amino acids. Germline V gene data show CDR1 as LNHDA and CDR2 as SQIVND (reference sequence). The CDR3 protein is CASRQGQGGDYGQYF. The CDR3 nucleotides read TGTGCCAGTAGGCAGGGACAGGGAGGGGACTACGGGCAGTACTTC.

Here the CDR3 reads CASSPARFGVIAGELFF. The CDR3 DNA reads TGTGCCAGCAGCCCCGCCCGGTTTGGGGTAATCGCCGGGGAGCTGTTTTTT. This sequence joins TRBV11-2 and TRBJ2-2; no clear D gene. With 5 bases removed from V and 6 bases from J, the gap between germline ends came to 22 bases. Looked up from germline, CDR1 is SGHAT and CDR2 is FQNNGV. The CDR3 runs 17 residues.

V gene TRBV5-4 combines with J gene TRBJ1-2; D is perhaps TRBD1 (6 bases). The CDR3 has 14 amino acids. CDR1 is SGHNT and CDR2 is YYREEE in the germline V gene (reference sequence). V was clipped by 4 bases and J by 3 bases, with 13 bases between them. CDR3 region: CASSPLDSYYGYTF. The CDR3 coding sequence is TGTGCCAGCAGCCCCCTGGACAGCTACTATGGCTACACCTTC.

This clonotype occurred a few times. The chain has TRBV7-2 and TRBJ1-1; TRBD1 might be the D (6 bases). Trimming removed 1 base at V and 9 bases at J, with 9 bases between. The CDR3 is 12 amino acids. In germline, CDR1 is SGHTA, CDR2 FQGNSA. The CDR3: CASSLEGQKAFF. The CDR3 DNA reads TGTGCCAGCAGCTTAGAAGGACAGAAAGCTTTCTTT.

The V and J genes are TRBV15 and TRBJ2-7; possibly TRBD1 for D (5 bases). Germline V CDR1 and CDR2: LNHNV, YYDKDF (reference sequence). The CDR3 is made up of 17 amino acids. V lost 0 bases to trimming and J lost 2 bases, with 17 bases between them. CDR3: CATSRDVVQGIAYEQYF. CDR3 nucleotide sequence: TGTGCCACCAGCAGAGATGTCGTGCAGGGAATCGCCTACGAGCAGTACTTC.

This clonotype has just a few counts. The chain employs TRBV12-3 or TRBV12-4 and TRBJ1-6; D gene uncertain. The V end lost 6 bases, the J end lost 3 bases, and 9 bases lay between the germline ends. This CDR3 contains 14 residues. In DNA form, the CDR3 reads TGTGCCAGCAGCCCCTCGCACTATAATTCACCCCTCCACTTT. Its protein is CASSPSHYNSPLHF.

This clonotype was picked up a small number of times. The rearrangement joins TRBV20-1 to TRBJ2-3; TRBD1 aligns across 7 bases. Looked up from germline, CDR1 is DFQATT and CDR2 is SNEGSKA (reference sequence). The CDR3 loop spans 15 amino acids. J gave up 2 bases and V 0 bases, and 5 bases lay outside the gene matches. Written as DNA, the CDR3 is TGCAGTGCTAGAGACCTTGACAGGGTCACAGATACGCAGTATTTT. This gives the protein CSARDLDRVTDTQYF.

As for this clonotype: One end of the junction varies from germline; a read error may be responsible. V usage is TRBV3-1 and J usage is TRBJ2-7; D is ambiguous. CDR1 LGHDT and CDR2 YNNKEL come from the germline V gene (reference sequence). CDR3 length: 11 amino acids. CDR3 in amino acids: CVSSQAYEQYF. DNA for the CDR3: TGTGTCAGCAGCCAAGCGTACGAGCAGTACTTC.

At least ten counts were recorded for this clonotype. The V and J genes are TRBV28 and TRBJ2-3; 7 bases align to TRBD1. The CDR3 spans 13 residues. With 6 bases clipped from V and 4 bases from J, the junction kept 4 bases outside the gene matches. Per germline, CDR1 MDHEN and CDR2 SYDVKM. The CDR3 loop is CASRTTGADTQYF. For the CDR3, the DNA is TGTGCCAGCAGAACTACAGGGGCAGATACGCAGTATTTT.

This clonotype was counted at least ten times. The chain combines TRBV6-2 or TRBV6-3 with TRBJ1-2; no reliable D call. The CDR3 is 13 residues long. Between the trimmed V and J ends, which lost 2 bases and 8 bases, there was a span of 12 bases. CDR1 MNHEY and CDR2 SVGEGT come from the germline V gene. The CDR3 sequence: CASSYLLGRGYTF. The CDR3 DNA reads as TGTGCCAGCAGTTACCTCCTCGGTCGAGGCTACACCTTC.

This chain joins TRBV7-9 and TRBJ2-7; D is perhaps TRBD2 (5 bases). From germline, CDR1 is SEHNR and CDR2 FQNEAQ (reference sequence). Trimming cost V 5 bases and J 5 bases, with 16 bases left between them. This CDR3 is 14 amino acids long. The CDR3 region is CASSHSTGIHEQYF. The CDR3 bases are TGTGCCAGCAGCCACTCCACGGGGATCCACGAGCAGTACTTC.

The chain couples TRBV7-2 to TRBJ1-1; 10 bases are a match to TRBD1. The CDR3 is 16 amino acids. The V segment lost 1 base and the J segment 1 base; nucleotides outside the gene matches: 3. Germline V gene data show CDR1 as SGHTA and CDR2 as FQGNSA. The CDR3 is CASSLVGTGANTEAFF. CDR3 bases: TGTGCCAGCAGCTTAGTAGGGACAGGGGCGAACACTGAAGCTTTCTTT.